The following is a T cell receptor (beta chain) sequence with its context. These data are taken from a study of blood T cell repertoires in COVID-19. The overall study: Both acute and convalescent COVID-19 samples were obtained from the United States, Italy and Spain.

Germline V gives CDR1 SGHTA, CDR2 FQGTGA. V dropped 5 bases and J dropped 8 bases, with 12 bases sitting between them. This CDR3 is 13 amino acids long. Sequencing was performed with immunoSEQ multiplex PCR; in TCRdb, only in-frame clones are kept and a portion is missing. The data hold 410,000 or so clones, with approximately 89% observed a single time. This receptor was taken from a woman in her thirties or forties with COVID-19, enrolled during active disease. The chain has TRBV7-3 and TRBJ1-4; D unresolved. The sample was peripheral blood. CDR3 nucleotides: TGTGCCAGCAGCCCAAGTTCAGGAGAAAAACTGTTTTTT. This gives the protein CASSPSSGEKLFF.